Following are 15 T cell receptor beta chains from one sample sequenced in a study of PD-L1 blockade in urothelial cancer. Time point reported: pretreatment peripheral blood. Some clones are missing from TCRdb's copy, which holds only in-frame ones; the method was immunoSEQ multiplex PCR. The sample shows around 86,000 clones, roughly 80% of them seen only once. Source: PBMCs, taken around atezolizumab (anti-PD-L1) treatment. The source is a man between 35 and 55 years old with urothelial cancer.

The chain combines TRBV27 with TRBJ1-2; TRBD1 matches at 11 bases. CDR3 length: 15 residues. Trimming removed 5 bases from V and 4 bases from J; junction bases left unmatched: 6. The germline V gene encodes CDR1 MNHEY and CDR2 SMNVEV (reference sequence). CDR3: CASSQTGTGGYGYTF. CDR3 bases: TGTGCCAGCAGTCAAACCGGGACAGGGGGCTATGGCTACACCTTC.

This rearrangement joins TRBV27 to TRBJ1-2, with 8 bases aligning to TRBD1. This CDR3 region has 14 residues. Germline V gene lookup returns CDR1 MNHEY and CDR2 SMNVEV (reference sequence). Trimming cost V 6 bases and J 4 bases; bases outside gene matches: 7. The CDR3 nucleotides are TGTGCCAGCAGCTCAGGGGGCGCCGGCTATGGCTACACCTTC. This translates into CASSSGGAGYGYTF.

V and J are TRBV27 and TRBJ2-1; tentative D call: TRBD2 (5 bases). The CDR3 extends over 16 amino acids. V was trimmed by 4 bases and J by 7 bases, leaving 20 bases between them. The germline gives CDR1 MNHEY, CDR2 SMNVEV (reference sequence). CDR3 in DNA: TGTGCCAGCAGTTCTTTTGGAGGTACCAGCCGGAATGAGCAGTTCTTC. This gives the protein CASSSFGGTSRNEQFF.

The chain couples TRBV30 to TRBJ1-5; the D is unclear. The CDR3 sequence is 13 residues long. Germline V gives CDR1 GTSNPN, CDR2 SVGIG (reference sequence). With 2 bases removed from V and 6 bases from J, the gap between germline ends came to 11 bases. CDR3 loop: CAWSPYAGQPQHF. CDR3 nucleotide sequence: TGTGCCTGGAGTCCCTACGCGGGTCAGCCCCAGCATTTT.

The chain employs TRBV4-3 and TRBJ2-4; the match to TRBD1 covers 8 bases. This CDR3 is built from 15 residues. J was trimmed by 3 bases and V by 4 bases; bases with no gene match: 5. Germline-derived CDR1 and CDR2 are LGHNA and YSLEER. For the CDR3, the DNA is TGCGCCAGCAGCCCGACAGGGGATAGCAAAAACATTCAGTACTTC. Amino acids: CASSPTGDSKNIQYF.

This sequence joins TRBV11-2 and TRBJ2-1; 9 positions agree with TRBD2. J lost 9 bases, V lost 3 bases, and 12 bases had no gene match. This CDR3 spans 16 amino acids. Germline V gives CDR1 SGHAT, CDR2 FQNNGV. CDR3 in DNA: TGTGCCAGCAGCTTTTTGGTAGCGGGAGTGCCGGGTGAGCAGTTCTTC. Translating it yields CASSFLVAGVPGEQFF.

This clone was recorded a few times. This sequence joins TRBV29-1 and TRBJ2-1; TRBD1 aligns across 12 bases. CDR1 is SQVTM and CDR2 is ANQGSEA in the germline V gene. The CDR3 loop spans 14 amino acids. The trim removed 6 bases at V and 7 bases at J, leaving 7 bases unmatched. Written as DNA, the CDR3 is TGCAGCGTCTGCCGGGACAGGGGGCAAAATGAGCAGTTCTTC. It codes for CSVCRDRGQNEQFF.

The genes are TRBV7-3 and TRBJ2-2; 7 nucleotides line up with TRBD2. CDR1 and CDR2 (germline): SGHTA, FQGTGA. This CDR3 region has 16 residues. The V and J ends lost 6 bases and 0 bases, in that order; junction bases with no gene match: 7. CDR3 residues: CASSPLAVTNTGELFF. The CDR3 nucleotides are TGTGCCAGCAGTCCTCTAGCGGTTACGAACACCGGGGAGCTGTTTTTT.

The rearrangement links TRBV29-1 to TRBJ2-3, with D uncertain. V lost 5 bases and J lost 2, with 23 bases in between. Germline V gene lookup returns CDR1 SQVTM and CDR2 ANQGSEA. This CDR3 contains 17 residues. The CDR3 region is CSVTFNRGHALTDTQYF. The CDR3, as DNA: TGCAGCGTTACGTTTAACCGAGGTCACGCCCTCACAGATACGCAGTATTTT.

The V gene is TRBV6-6, the J gene TRBJ1-2, with D unclear. This CDR3 is built from 13 residues. The germline CDR1 and CDR2 sequences are MNHNY and SVGAGI (reference sequence). V was cut by 8 bases and J by 1 base, with 11 bases left in between. The CDR3 sequence is CASSEGLNYGYTF. CDR3 bases: TGTGCCAGCTCGGAGGGCCTTAACTATGGCTACACCTTC.

The CDR3 sequence: CSVVPGLSGYTF. The CDR3 DNA follows: TGCAGCGTAGTGCCGGGACTTTCTGGCTACACCTTC. V and J are TRBV29-1 and TRBJ1-2; TRBD1 is a possible D gene (5 bases). From germline, CDR1 is SQVTM and CDR2 ANQGSEA. This CDR3 is built from 12 residues. The V end lost 6 bases, the J end lost 7 bases, and 15 bases lay between the germline ends. The full variable domain, completed using reference TRBV29-1 and TRBJ1-2, is SAVISQKPSRDICQRGTSLTIQCQVDSQVTMMFWYRQQPGQSLTLIATANQGSEATYESGFVIDKFPISRPNLTFSTLTVSNMSPEDSSIYLCSVVPGLSGYTFGSGTRLTVV.

The V gene is TRBV25-1, the J gene TRBJ1-1; D call uncertain. V lost 5 bases, J lost 8 bases, and 15 bases lay in between. This CDR3 contains 13 residues. The V gene's germline CDR1 is MGHDK and CDR2 SYGVNS. CDR3 bases: TGTGCCAGCAGTCTCCTCTGGGAGGGCGAAGCTTTCTTT. This encodes CASSLLWEGEAFF.

V usage is TRBV9 and J usage is TRBJ1-2; TRBD1 aligns across 10 bases. The CDR3 runs 15 residues. Germline V gene data show CDR1 as SGDLS and CDR2 as YYNGEE. V lost 0 bases and J lost 8; bases outside the gene matches: 7. In DNA, the CDR3 is TGTGCCAGCAGCGTAGTGACAGGGGGCGCTTCGGGCTACACCTTC. Encoded protein: CASSVVTGGASGYTF.

The chain couples TRBV9 to TRBJ2-7, with D tentatively TRBD1 (5 bases). Trimming removed 2 bases at V and 0 bases at J, with 9 bases between. This CDR3 contains 14 residues. CDR1 SGDLS and CDR2 YYNGEE come from the germline V gene. The CDR3 DNA sequence: TGTGCCAGCAGCGTGCAGGACATCTCCTACGAGCAGTACTTC. Protein sequence: CASSVQDISYEQYF.

The CDR3 DNA follows: TGTGCCAGTAGGACCGACAGAAACTCTGGAAACACCATATATTTT. Its translation: CASRTDRNSGNTIYF. The rearrangement uses TRBV19 and TRBJ1-3, with D perhaps matching TRBD1 (5 bases). V lost 6 bases and J lost 0, with 12 bases in between. Germline values: CDR1 LNHDA, CDR2 SQIVND (reference sequence). The length of the CDR3 is 15 residues.